The clone carrying this TCR beta chain was seen ten or more times. The antigen is unknown. This record belongs to a study of prognosis after radiotherapy for stage I lung cancer. Study background: Between early 2018 and 2019, patients with stage I non-small cell lung cancer were enrolled.

This CDR3 region has 14 residues. Germline assignment: CDR1 DFQATT and CDR2 SNEGSKA (reference sequence). Trimming cost V 3 bases and J 2 bases, with 12 bases left between them. Genomic DNA yielded TCR beta CDR3, amplified by two-round multiplex PCR. Round-one PCR had primers specific to each TRBV and TRBJ gene. Each CDR3 protein gets one entry after TCRdb re-called the multiplex PCR reads with MiXCR. The table includes under 25,000 distinct CDR3 sequences, 45% to 50% detected once. The study, taken as a whole, reports: Patients with and without metastases reportedly differed in TRBV and TRBJ gene usage frequencies.

This sequence was found in a donor aged 50 or older with non-small cell lung cancer. Sequencing was performed on PBMCs, taken before or after stereotactic body radiation therapy (not recorded which). V gene TRBV20-1 combines with J gene TRBJ2-3; D possibly corresponds to TRBD2 (5 bases). CDR3 sequence: CSASARDYTDTQYF. The DNA for the CDR3 is TGCAGTGCTAGTGCCCGGGATTACACAGATACGCAGTATTTT.